A single sample is the source of the 14 T cell receptor beta chains below, sequenced in a study of cytomegalovirus exposure and HLA in healthy donors. Primers: 60 Vbeta forward and 13 Jbeta reverse. Sequencing used immunoSEQ multiplex PCR; TCRdb keeps in-frame clones, though not all of them. The sample consists of 150,000 to 250,000 clones, around 86% of them appearing once. Sample: PBMCs. Receptors originate from a woman aged 45-60 years in good health and CMV-seropositive.

This clone turned up a few times. The chain joins TRBV19 to TRBJ2-7, with a possible D match to TRBD2 (5 bases). The CDR3 runs 14 residues. Germline V gene sequence: CDR1 LNHDA, CDR2 SQIVND (reference sequence). V gave up 5 bases and J gave up 4 bases, with 15 bases separating them. CDR3 in DNA: TGTGCCAGTAGTCATGGACTGGTGGGTTACGAGCAGTACTTC. Amino acids: CASSHGLVGYEQYF.

The chain couples TRBV6-6 to TRBJ2-2, with 8 bases lining up with TRBD2. J lost 6 bases, V lost 10 bases, and 10 bases had no gene match. The length of the CDR3 is 14 residues. Germline V gene sequence: CDR1 MNHNY, CDR2 SVGAGI (reference sequence). In DNA form, the CDR3 reads TGTGCCACTACCGGGACTAGGGGGGCCGGGGAGCTGTTTTTT. It encodes CATTGTRGAGELFF.

The table lists this clone with a count of one. V gene TRBV29-1 combines with J gene TRBJ1-5; 10 bases agree with TRBD1. CDR1 SQVTM and CDR2 ANQGSEA come from the germline V gene. The junction had 8 bases not matched to a gene; V was cut back by 6 bases and J by 6 bases. The CDR3 is made up of 14 amino acids. The CDR3 coding sequence is TGCAGCGTAGCCGGGACAGGGGATTCTCAGCCCCAGCATTTT. It yields the protein CSVAGTGDSQPQHF.

The J gene is TRBJ2-7, the V gene TRBV13; no clear D. The germline V gene has CDR1 PRHDT and CDR2 FYEKMQ (reference sequence). The V end lost 1 base, the J end lost 4 bases, and 17 bases lay between the germline ends. The CDR3 is 16 amino acids. This chain's CDR3 is CASSLDPVKKNYEQYF. CDR3 sequence (DNA): TGTGCCAGCAGCTTAGACCCGGTGAAGAAGAATTACGAGCAGTACTTC.

The chain links TRBV19 to TRBJ2-7; TRBD1 matches 8 bases. The J segment lost 3 bases and the V segment lost 8 bases, leaving 9 bases of the junction unmatched. This CDR3 region has 14 residues. CDR1 and CDR2 (germline): LNHDA, SQIVND (reference sequence). The CDR3 DNA sequence: TGTGCCAGTTCCGTAGGACAGGGCAACTACGAGCAGTACTTC. This codes for CASSVGQGNYEQYF.

The chain has TRBV7-9 and TRBJ1-6, with 10 bases identical to TRBD1. With 5 bases clipped from V and 7 bases from J, the junction kept 5 bases outside the gene matches. The CDR3 is made up of 15 amino acids. Germline CDR1 SEHNR, CDR2 FQNEAQ (reference sequence). In nucleotides, the CDR3 is TGTGCCAGCAGCCGGGACAGGGGAGAGAATTCACCCCTCCACTTT. Its translation is CASSRDRGENSPLHF.

The CDR3 DNA follows: TGTGCCAGCAGCCGGGACAGGGGGCGAGGCTACGAGCAGTACTTC. Amino acids: CASSRDRGRGYEQYF. This chain uses TRBV28 with TRBJ2-7, with 12 bases that match TRBD1. Germline V CDR1 and CDR2: MDHEN, SYDVKM. The CDR3 has 15 amino acids. V was pared by 6 bases and J by 3 bases, with 6 bases of the junction left unmatched.

This chain joins TRBV30 and TRBJ1-3, with a weak D call TRBD1 (5 bases). Germline V gene data show CDR1 as GTSNPN and CDR2 as SVGIG (reference sequence). Deletions cut 2 bases from V and 0 bases from J, with 14 bases between. CDR3 length: 16 residues. CDR3 DNA: TGTGCCTGGAGTTCCTCACAGGTTAGCTCTGGAAACACCATATATTTT. Protein: CAWSSSQVSSGNTIYF.

This chain joins TRBV5-4 and TRBJ2-6, with 8 bases fitting TRBD2. CDR3 length: 18 residues. With 0 bases clipped from V and 0 bases from J, the junction kept 5 bases outside the gene matches. The germline gives CDR1 SGHNT, CDR2 YYREEE (reference sequence). For the CDR3, the DNA is TGTGCCAGCAGCTTGGGGCTAGCGGGCGCCTCTGGGGCCAACGTCCTGACTTTC. It specifies CASSLGLAGASGANVLTF. Full variable domain (outside the CDR3, taken from reference TRBV5-4 and TRBJ2-6): ETGVTQSPTHLIKTRGQQVTLRCSSQSGHNTVSWYQQALGQGPQFIFQYYREEENGRGNFPPRFSGLQFPNYSSELNVNALELDDSALYLCASSLGLAGASGANVLTFGAGSRLTVL.

This chain joins TRBV6-5 and TRBJ2-1; 11 nucleotides align to TRBD1. The germline gives CDR1 MNHEY, CDR2 SVGAGI. The V segment lost 5 bases and the J segment 6 bases; nucleotides outside the gene matches: 3. This CDR3 contains 14 residues. The CDR3 reads CASSTGTGGNEQFF. CDR3 DNA: TGTGCCAGCAGTACCGGGACAGGGGGCAATGAGCAGTTCTTC.

In its sample, this clone was seen a few times. The genes are TRBV11-3 and TRBJ1-3; no clear D. The CDR3 contains 15 residues. Trimming stripped 2 bases from V and 0 bases from J, with 8 bases between. In germline, CDR1 is SGHNT, CDR2 YENEEA. The CDR3 DNA reads TGTGCCAGCAGCTTAAGTGAGAGCTCTGGAAACACCATATATTTT. Translating gives CASSLSESSGNTIYF.

V is TRBV18 and J is TRBJ1-1, with D perhaps TRBD1 (5 bases). V was clipped by 3 bases and J by 1 base, with 12 bases between them. This CDR3 region has 15 residues. Germline-derived CDR1 and CDR2 are KGHSH and LQKENI. The CDR3 DNA follows: TGTGCCAGCTCACCGGGTGGGACTCCGAACACTGAAGCTTTCTTT. It specifies CASSPGGTPNTEAFF.

The chain combines TRBV28 with TRBJ2-6, with TRBD1 identical over 10 bases. J was trimmed by 3 bases and V by 5 bases; bases with no gene match: 4. This CDR3 is 16 amino acids long. Germline loops: CDR1 MDHEN, CDR2 SYDVKM. The CDR3 coding sequence is TGTGCCAGCAGTAGGGACAGGGGATTTGGGGCCAACGTCCTGACTTTC. This translates into CASSRDRGFGANVLTF. Full variable domain (rest looked up from reference TRBV28 and TRBJ2-6): DVKVTQSSRYLVKRTGEKVFLECVQDMDHENMFWYRQDPGLGLRLIYFSYDVKMKEKGDIPEGYSVSREKKERFSLILESASTNQTSMYLCASSRDRGFGANVLTFGAGSRLTVL.

This clone appeared a single time. The chain couples TRBV7-9 to TRBJ1-4; D is unresolved. The CDR3 is made up of 16 amino acids. Between the trimmed V and J ends, which lost 0 bases and 8 bases, there was a span of 16 bases. CDR1 and CDR2 from the germline V gene are SEHNR and FQNEAQ (reference sequence). CDR3 amino acids: CASSLAESPKKEKLFF. The DNA for the CDR3 is TGTGCCAGCAGCTTAGCGGAGTCACCGAAAAAGGAAAAACTGTTTTTT.